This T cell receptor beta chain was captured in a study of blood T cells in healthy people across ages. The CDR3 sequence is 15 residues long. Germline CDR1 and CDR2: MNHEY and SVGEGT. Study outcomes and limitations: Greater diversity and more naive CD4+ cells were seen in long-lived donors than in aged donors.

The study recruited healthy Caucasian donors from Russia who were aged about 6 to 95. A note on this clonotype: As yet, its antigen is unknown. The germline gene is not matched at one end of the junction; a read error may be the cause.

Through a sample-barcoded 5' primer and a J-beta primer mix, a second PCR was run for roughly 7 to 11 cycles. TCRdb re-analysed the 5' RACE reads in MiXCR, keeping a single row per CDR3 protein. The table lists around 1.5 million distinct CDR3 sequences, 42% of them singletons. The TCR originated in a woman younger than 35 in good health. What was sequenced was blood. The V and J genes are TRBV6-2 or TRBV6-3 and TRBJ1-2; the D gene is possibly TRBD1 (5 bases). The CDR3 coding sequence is TGCGCCAGCAGTTACTCGATCATCGGGACCTATGGCTACACCTTC. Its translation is CASSYSIIGTYGYTF.